The clone carrying this T cell receptor (beta chain) was detected only a few times. The sample originates from a study of early T cells in non-severe SARS-CoV-2 infection. Unique molecular identifiers were added to individual cDNA molecules. TCRdb independently ran MiXCR on the 5' RACE reads; one entry per CDR3 protein. The data contain 17,000 or so distinct CDR3 sequences, around 5.6% of them singletons. CDR3 length: 16 amino acids. Germline V gene lookup returns CDR1 SGHVS and CDR2 FQNEAQ. V lost 5 bases, J lost 1 base, and 4 bases stayed unmatched. The V gene is TRBV7-8, the J gene TRBJ2-2, with 10 positions matching TRBD1. This clonotype originated in an adult who was a healthcare worker with PCR-confirmed SARS-CoV-2 infection or an uninfected control (not recorded which). The sample here was whole blood, taken at baseline. The CDR3 coding sequence is TGTGCCAGCAGCCGACAGGGGGCAGGGAACACCGGGGAGCTGTTTTTT. As protein: CASSRQGAGNTGELFF. The complete variable domain, with remaining parts taken from reference TRBV7-8 and TRBJ2-2, reads GAGVSQSPRYKVAKRGQDVALRCDPISGHVSLFWYQQALGQGPEFLTYFQNEAQLDKSGLPSDRFFAERPEGSVSTLKIQRTQQEDSAVYLCASSRQGAGNTGELFFGEGSRLTVL.